This T cell receptor beta chain was captured in a study of blood T cell repertoires in COVID-19. Turning to the study itself: T cells, B-cell-depleted T cells, or PBMCs supplied cDNA or gDNA.

TCRdb's table, derived via immunoSEQ multiplex PCR, lists solely in-frame clones and lacks some. Among 100,000 to 150,000 clones, about 86% were seen once, and the ten largest hold around 4%. Germline V lookup: CDR1 SEHNR, CDR2 FQNEAQ (reference sequence). The CDR3 has 14 amino acids. V lost 7 bases and J lost 6; bases outside the gene matches: 9. Sequencing used peripheral blood. This chain joins TRBV7-9 and TRBJ2-1, with 7 bases lining up with TRBD2. This receptor was identified in a woman aged 45 to 65 with acute or convalescent COVID-19. CDR3 nucleotides: TGTGCCAGCAAGACAAGCGGGAACCTCAATGAGCAGTTCTTC. Protein sequence: CASKTSGNLNEQFF.